This TCR beta chain comes out of a study of T-cell reconstitution after alpha-beta-depleted transplantation in children. V shed 4 bases and J 0 bases; nucleotides not matched to a gene: 5. CDR1 and CDR2 from the germline V gene are MGHRA and YSYEKL. CDR3 length: 17 amino acids. The TCRbeta library incorporated unique molecular identifiers. TCRdb recomputed calls from the PCR reads with MiXCR, one row per CDR3 protein. The data hold about 340,000 distinct CDR3 sequences, with 10% observed a single time. The sample holds many counts of this clonotype. The gene calls are TRBV4-1 and TRBJ1-6; 8 bases align to TRBD1. The sequence was collected from a human donor who donated a stem cell graft to a child with acute lymphoblastic leukemia. The sample was PBMCs from the stem cell graft donor, taken from the stem cell graft. CDR3 sequence reads: CASSRGQARSYNSPLHF. CDR3 DNA sequence: TGCGCCAGCAGCCGGGGACAGGCCCGCTCCTATAATTCACCCCTCCACTTT.